This TCR beta chain comes out of a study of blood T cell repertoires in COVID-19 (dated by TCRdb to the early 2020s). For context, the study as a whole: The collaborator samples originated in the United States, Italy and Spain and spanned the acute and convalescent phases of COVID-19. Samples came from the ongoing ImmuneRACE study (first 160 participants) plus 1,254 subjects from 6 global collaborators. Where HLA class I and class II types were available, the types were taken from metadata supplied by the sample provider, not from assay-based typing. The prospective study material was composed of cDNA or gDNA derived from T cells, B-cell-depleted T cells, or PBMCs. The sample metadata nearly always contained a de-identified subject ID, COVID-19 status, age in years and sex. The repertoires were released in a freely available public database intended as a resource for research on the immune response to SARS-CoV-2. The dataset comprised deeply sampled blood TCRbeta repertoires from subjects exposed to, actively infected with, or recovered from COVID-19. The research as a whole found: The quantity of clinical and demographic metadata differed by source and by participant and was supplied without curation.

TCRbeta CDR3 regions were amplified from genomic DNA by means of the immunoSEQ Assay, a bias-controlled multiplex PCR. Concerning the study's data processing: Nucleated cell counts per sample were estimated from amplification of reference gene primers within the assay. To quantify the absolute abundance of each unique TCRbeta CDR3 rearrangement, sequence reads were collapsed and filtered. For each sample, productive Simpson clonality was calculated by taking the square root of Simpson's diversity index across productive rearrangements. TCRdb re-hosts the immuneACCESS table, in-frame sequences only. Its copies lack some clones; in the studies checked, an unresolved V gene accounts for under half of them, and the cause for the rest is not known. The DNA was the basis for D and trimming; V, J and clone size are from that table. Present in this sample are more than 450,000 clones, approximately 86% of which were seen just once. 0.7% of the sample rests with the top ten.

Enrolling through a virtual design, the prospective study's participants ranged in age from roughly 18 to 100 years and lived across 24 United States geographic areas. Cohort assignment in the prospective study relied on participant-reported clinical history from a screening survey and a study questionnaire. Recovered participants in ImmuneRACE Cohort 3 were defined by two consecutive negative NP/OP PCR tests, clearance by a healthcare professional, or resolution of symptoms. In the prospective study, mobile phlebotomists collected whole blood, serum and a nasopharyngeal or oropharyngeal swab from each participant. Participants in the prospective study had the option to provide additional blood draws and questionnaires over a roughly two-month period. Prospective study blood samples were shipped either frozen or at room temperature before DNA extraction. CDR1 and CDR2 are read off the germline V gene as SGHRS and YFSETQ. Clipping removes 3 bases from V and 2 bases from J, with 10 as the unmatched junction base count. From its cysteine to its phenylalanine, the CDR3 spans 16 amino acids. Here the CDR3 DNA is all that survives: 48 bases in frame from base 1.

About this clone itself: The antigen it recognizes is unknown. No base quality information exists; no much larger clone differs at one position.

This receptor chain uses TRBV5-1 and TRBJ2-5, with 7 bases matching TRBD2. The source of this sequence is a young woman who had recovered from COVID-19. Source material: PBMCs or T cells enriched from blood (not recorded which). DNA sequence: TGCGCCAGCAGCTCGTTGGCGGGGGTGACACAAGAGACCCAGTACTTC. Its protein product is CASSSLAGVTQETQYF.